Listed below are T cell receptor beta chains from one sample, sequenced in a study of T cells after yellow fever vaccination. MiXCR was run by TCRdb on the 5' RACE reads, yielding one entry per CDR3 protein. The sample has about 26,000 distinct CDR3 sequences, 5.5% seen once. The sequenced sample was PBMCs, either bulk or a sorted T-cell subset (CD4+, CD8+, memory, or dextramer-sorted; not recorded which), obtained 15 days after the yellow fever booster vaccination. These receptors all come from a man younger than 40 who received the YFV17D yellow fever vaccine. CDR3s include the opening cysteine and the closing phenylalanine or tryptophan. D genes are given only for firm matches. The size entry gives once, few, many, or a class for an expanded clone.

j_call,clone_size,v_call,d_call,cdr3_aa,cdr3_nt
TRBJ2-5,many,TRBV27,NA,CASSQPGALQETQYF,TGTGCCAGCAGTCAGCCAGGGGCTCTACAAGAGACCCAGTACTTC
TRBJ2-5,many,TRBV12-3/TRBV12-4,TRBD1,CASSRQDRGVGTQYF,TGTGCCAGCAGTCGGCAAGACAGGGGAGTAGGAACCCAGTACTTC
TRBJ2-4,many,TRBV27,TRBD1,CASSLSGDRRLGNIQYF,TGTGCCAGCAGTTTATCAGGGGACAGGCGCCTCGGAAACATTCAGTACTTC
TRBJ2-1,many,TRBV20-1,TRBD1,CSARGQGDYNEQFF,TGCAGTGCTAGGGGGCAGGGGGACTACAATGAGCAGTTCTTC
TRBJ2-6,many,TRBV5-1,NA,CASSLYSGANVLTF,TGCGCCAGCAGCTTGTACTCTGGGGCCAACGTCCTGACTTTC
TRBJ1-1,many,TRBV5-1,TRBD1,CASSSETGLGTEAFF,TGCGCCAGCAGCTCTGAGACAGGGCTGGGAACTGAAGCTTTCTTT
TRBJ1-3,many,TRBV20-1,TRBD1,CSARDRILTGSGNTIYF,TGCAGTGCTAGAGATCGAATCCTGACAGGGAGCGGAAACACCATATATTTT
TRBJ2-1,many,TRBV7-3,TRBD2,CASSFTSGVNEQFF,TGTGCCAGCAGCTTTACTAGCGGGGTGAATGAGCAGTTCTTC
TRBJ2-2,many,TRBV7-7,NA,CASSLQTNTGELFF,TGTGCTAGCAGCTTACAGACGAACACCGGGGAGCTGTTTTTT
TRBJ2-7,few,TRBV5-6,NA,CASSLGYEQYF,TGTGCCAGCAGCTTGGGCTACGAGCAGTACTTC
TRBJ1-5,many,TRBV12-3/TRBV12-4,NA,CASSTPGSQPQHF,TGTGCCAGCAGCACACCAGGGTCTCAGCCCCAGCATTTT
TRBJ2-2,many,TRBV10-2,TRBD2,CASGIAGGNTGELFF,TGCGCCAGCGGGATAGCGGGAGGCAACACCGGGGAGCTGTTTTTT
TRBJ2-3,many,TRBV7-2,NA,CASSPTVIGGATQYF,TGTGCCAGCAGCCCAACCGTGATTGGGGGGGCTACGCAGTATTTT
TRBJ2-1,many,TRBV24-1,TRBD2,CATSARGGHRVDEQFF,TGTGCCACCAGCGCTCGGGGGGGACACCGGGTGGATGAGCAGTTCTTC
TRBJ2-1,many,TRBV5-1,TRBD2,CASSRRLAGNEQFF,TGCGCCAGCAGCCGCCGACTAGCGGGCAATGAGCAGTTCTTC
TRBJ1-5,many,TRBV4-3,NA,CASSRLVGQPQHF,TGCGCCAGCAGCCGCCTGGTGGGCCAGCCCCAGCATTTT
TRBJ2-3,many,TRBV10-2,NA,CAGSNSLDTDTQYF,TGCGCCGGGTCGAACAGCTTAGACACAGATACGCAGTATTTT